Listed here are 27 T cell receptor beta chains from one sample, sequenced in a study of blood T cell repertoires in COVID-19. TCRdb's copy holds only in-frame clones and misses some; the assay was immunoSEQ multiplex PCR. The table lists 150,000 to 200,000 clones, about 80% of them singletons. The specimen sequenced was peripheral blood. These receptors came from a man in his sixties with acute or convalescent COVID-19.

The chain combines TRBV11-3 with TRBJ2-2; 10 nucleotides match TRBD1. With V trimmed by 4 bases and J by 5 bases, 1 base remained unmatched. The CDR3 has 14 amino acids. The germline V gene has CDR1 SGHNT and CDR2 YENEEA. CDR3 in amino acids: CASSSDRGTGELFF. In nucleotides, the CDR3 is TGTGCCAGCAGCTCGGACAGGGGGACCGGGGAGCTGTTTTTT.

The chain is built from TRBV25-1 and TRBJ1-1; D gene unclear. Trimming removed 9 bases from V and 1 base from J, with 9 bases in between. CDR3 size: 12 residues. The V gene's germline CDR1 is MGHDK and CDR2 SYGVNS. The chain's CDR3 is CASRAGNTEAFF. CDR3 DNA sequence: TGTGCCAGTAGAGCAGGGAACACTGAAGCTTTCTTT. Full variable domain (missing parts from reference TRBV25-1 and TRBJ1-1): EADIYQTPRYLVIGTGKKITLECSQTMGHDKMYWYQQDPGMELHLIHYSYGVNSTEKGDLSSESTVSRIRTEHFPLTLESARPSHTSQYLCASRAGNTEAFFGQGTRLTVV.

This clone was counted only a few times. This chain connects TRBV7-2 to TRBJ1-5; D unresolved. Trimming cost V 3 bases and J 3 bases, with 12 bases left between them. This CDR3 is built from 15 residues. Germline CDR1 reads SGHTA; CDR2 reads FQGNSA. As DNA, the CDR3 is TGTGCCAGCAGCTTCGGAAGTAACTACAATCAGCCCCAGCATTTT. Amino acid sequence: CASSFGSNYNQPQHF. Filled out from reference TRBV7-2 and TRBJ1-5, the complete variable domain reads GAGVSQSPSNKVTEKGKDVELRCDPISGHTALYWYRQSLGQGLEFLIYFQGNSAPDKSGLPSDRFSAERTGGSVSTLTIQRTQQEDSAVYLCASSFGSNYNQPQHFGDGTRLSIL.

The chain combines TRBV12-3 or TRBV12-4 with TRBJ1-1; D not certain. The CDR3 consists of 13 residues. Between the trimmed V and J ends, which lost 6 bases and 2 bases, there was a span of 10 bases. The CDR3 loop reads CASSRQVNTEAFF. The DNA of the CDR3 is TGTGCCAGCAGCAGACAAGTTAACACTGAAGCTTTCTTT.

This rearrangement joins TRBV19 to TRBJ2-3, with 8 bases matching TRBD2. CDR1 and CDR2 from the germline V gene are LNHDA and SQIVND (reference sequence). Trimming cost V 1 base and J 5 bases; bases outside gene matches: 5. The CDR3 runs to 15 residues. CDR3 region: CASSIGAGELDTQYF. CDR3 sequence (DNA): TGTGCCAGTAGTATAGGAGCGGGGGAACTAGATACGCAGTATTTT.

This chain joins TRBV12-5 and TRBJ2-3; TRBD2 might be the D (5 bases). Germline CDR1 is LGHNT and CDR2 is FRNRAP. The CDR3 sequence is 15 residues long. Trimming took off 2 bases at V and 3 bases at J, with 12 bases between the two ends. CDR3 residues: CASGLLRGLTDTQYF. The CDR3 nucleotides read TGTGCTAGTGGTTTGCTCAGAGGGTTAACAGATACGCAGTATTTT.

The rearrangement uses TRBV11-2 and TRBJ2-5; 7 bases match TRBD1. This CDR3 is built from 16 residues. The germline CDR1 and CDR2 sequences are SGHAT and FQNNGV. With V trimmed by 3 bases and J by 0 bases, 7 bases remained unmatched. CDR3 coding DNA: TGTGCCAGCAGCTTTCAGGCCAGGGGGTACCAAGAGACCCAGTACTTC. Translation: CASSFQARGYQETQYF.

CDR3 in amino acids: CASSEGRTEAFF. Written as DNA, the CDR3 is TGCGCCAGCAGTGAGGGCCGCACTGAAGCTTTCTTT. The chain employs TRBV10-2 and TRBJ1-1, with no clear D. V shed 2 bases and J shed 4 bases, with 5 bases lying between them. Germline CDR1 reads WSHSY; CDR2 reads SAAADI. This CDR3 region has 12 residues.

V and J are TRBV2 and TRBJ1-6; D perhaps matches TRBD1 (5 bases). Germline values: CDR1 SNHLY, CDR2 FYNNEI. CDR3 length: 16 residues. The ends were cut back, 1 base at V and 7 bases at J, with 14 bases in the middle. CDR3 in amino acids: CASSEGGGLENSPLHF. The DNA of the CDR3 is TGTGCCAGCAGTGAAGGGGGGGGACTGGAGAATTCACCCCTCCACTTT. The full variable domain, its missing parts supplied by reference TRBV2 and TRBJ1-6, is EPEVTQTPSHQVTQMGQEVILRCVPISNHLYFYWYRQILGQKVEFLVSFYNNEISEKSEIFDDQFSVERPDGSNFTLKIRSTKLEDSAMYFCASSEGGGLENSPLHFGNGTRLTVT.

A single count supports this clone. The chain joins TRBV24-1 to TRBJ1-2, with TRBD1 matching over 10 bases. This CDR3 has 13 amino acids. The germline V gene has CDR1 KGHDR and CDR2 SFDVKD. V shed 7 bases, J shed 6 bases, and the junction held 4 bases outside the gene matches. CDR3 sequence (DNA): TGTGCCACCAGCCACGGGACAGGGGATGGCTACACCTTC. This sequence encodes CATSHGTGDGYTF.

V gene TRBV19 combines with J gene TRBJ2-3; 7 nucleotides line up with TRBD1. Germline CDR1 LNHDA, CDR2 SQIVND (reference sequence). With V trimmed by 4 bases and J by 4 bases, 5 bases remained unmatched. This CDR3 is built from 14 residues. The CDR3 DNA is TGTGCCAGTAGTACGGGGACAGTCCCAGATACGCAGTATTTT. This gives the protein CASSTGTVPDTQYF.

This clone was seen more than once but under ten times. The chain recombines TRBV5-6 with TRBJ1-6; 7 bases agree with TRBD1. With V trimmed by 0 bases and J by 7 bases, 4 bases remained unmatched. This CDR3 has 15 residues. The germline gives CDR1 SGHDT, CDR2 YYEEEE. CDR3 sequence: CASSLGQGGNSPLHF. Written as DNA, the CDR3 is TGTGCCAGCAGCTTGGGGCAGGGGGGAAATTCACCCCTCCACTTT. Complete variable domain (other parts from reference TRBV5-6 and TRBJ1-6): DAGVTQSPTHLIKTRGQQVTLRCSPKSGHDTVSWYQQALGQGPQFIFQYYEEEERQRGNFPDRFSGHQFPNYSSELNVNALLLGDSALYLCASSLGQGGNSPLHFGNGTRLTVT.

The chain links TRBV3-1 (or the pseudogene TRBV3-2) to TRBJ2-7, with TRBD1 matching 11 bases. V dropped 0 bases and J dropped 10; count of bases not matched to a gene: 2. The CDR3 spans 13 residues. Looked up from germline, CDR1 is LGHDT and CDR2 is YNNKEL (reference sequence). The CDR3 DNA sequence: TGTGCCAGCAGCCAAGAGTGGACAGGGGGCCAGTACTTC. It encodes CASSQEWTGGQYF.

The V call is TRBV9, the J call TRBJ2-1; TRBD2 aligns across 11 bases. Trimming removed 3 bases from V and 0 bases from J; junction bases left unmatched: 8. CDR1 is SGDLS, CDR2 YYNGEE, per germline. The CDR3 extends over 18 amino acids. The CDR3 DNA reads TGTGCCAGCAGCGCTTCCTCTAGCGGGGGGTACTCCTACAATGAGCAGTTCTTC. This sequence encodes CASSASSSGGYSYNEQFF.

A few counts support this clone. The chain combines TRBV5-4 with TRBJ2-7; 8 bases line up with TRBD1. With 3 bases clipped from V and 7 bases from J, the junction kept 6 bases outside the gene matches. The CDR3 runs 13 residues. Germline assignment: CDR1 SGHNT and CDR2 YYREEE (reference sequence). This CDR3 reads CASSSDRAGEQYF. CDR3 bases: TGTGCCAGCAGCTCGGACAGGGCTGGGGAGCAGTACTTC.

V usage is TRBV9 and J usage is TRBJ1-3; the D gene is possibly TRBD1 (5 bases). This CDR3 region has 15 residues. The V gene lost 0 bases and the J gene lost 0 bases, with 7 bases spanning the gap. In germline, CDR1 is SGDLS, CDR2 YYNGEE. The DNA for the CDR3 is TGTGCCAGCAGCGTAGGACAGCGCTCTGGAAACACCATATATTTT. The encoded protein is CASSVGQRSGNTIYF.

The rearrangement joins TRBV24-1 to TRBJ2-2; D is possibly TRBD2 (5 bases). Germline V gives CDR1 KGHDR, CDR2 SFDVKD. The V gene lost 7 bases and the J gene lost 1 base, with 9 bases spanning the gap. This CDR3 region has 14 residues. The CDR3 here is CATRDSMNTGELFF. The CDR3 DNA reads TGTGCCACCAGGGACTCCATGAACACCGGGGAGCTGTTTTTT.

V is TRBV6-5 and J is TRBJ1-1, with a possible D match to TRBD1 (5 bases). The CDR3 is 14 amino acids. Trimming stripped 6 bases from V and 2 bases from J, with 13 bases between. Germline V gene lookup returns CDR1 MNHEY and CDR2 SVGAGI. CDR3 coding DNA: TGTGCCAGCAGATACCGGGACTTAAACACTGAAGCTTTCTTT. This translates into CASRYRDLNTEAFF.

This chain joins TRBV19 and TRBJ1-5; D gene unclear. Per germline, CDR1 LNHDA and CDR2 SQIVND (reference sequence). Trimming took 4 bases from V and 0 from J, leaving 16 bases between them. The CDR3 runs 17 residues. In DNA form, the CDR3 reads TGTGCCAGTAGTAGCGGGCGGGCCACAGTTAGCAATCAGCCCCAGCATTTT. Amino acid sequence: CASSSGRATVSNQPQHF.

The V gene is TRBV19, the J gene TRBJ2-7, with 9 bases identical to TRBD1. CDR3 size: 16 residues. Germline V lookup: CDR1 LNHDA, CDR2 SQIVND (reference sequence). Trimming at V came to 4 bases and at J to 8 bases, leaving 15 bases not matched to a gene. The CDR3 here is CASSTLLRDRERKQYF. The CDR3 DNA sequence: TGTGCCAGTAGTACCCTACTCCGGGACAGGGAAAGGAAGCAGTACTTC.

The chain employs TRBV5-1 and TRBJ2-5, with 10 positions matching TRBD2. Germline loops: CDR1 SGHRS, CDR2 YFSETQ. V dropped 2 bases and J dropped 5; count of bases not matched to a gene: 12. This CDR3 contains 17 residues. This CDR3 reads CASSFAAERGGGETQYF. The CDR3, as DNA: TGCGCCAGCAGCTTCGCGGCGGAGCGGGGGGGCGGGGAGACCCAGTACTTC. Supplemented by reference TRBV5-1 and TRBJ2-5, the full variable domain reads KAGVTQTPRYLIKTRGQQVTLSCSPISGHRSVSWYQQTPGQGLQFLFEYFSETQRNKGNFPGRFSGRQFSNSRSEMNVSTLELGDSALYLCASSFAAERGGGETQYFGPGTRLLVL.

The rearrangement joins TRBV9 to TRBJ2-1; 8 bases map to TRBD2. The CDR3 has 16 amino acids. J lost 4 bases, V lost 3 bases, and 9 bases had no gene match. CDR1 and CDR2 from the germline V gene are SGDLS and YYNGEE. Here the CDR3 DNA reads TGTGCCAGCAGCGGGAATCTAGCGGGCGATTACAATGAGCAGTTCTTC. Translation: CASSGNLAGDYNEQFF. Combining the CDR3 with reference TRBV9 and TRBJ2-1 gives the whole variable domain DSGVTQTPKHLITATGQRVTLRCSPRSGDLSVYWYQQSLDQGLQFLIQYYNGEERAKGNILERFSAQQFPDLHSELNLSSLELGDSALYFCASSGNLAGDYNEQFFGPGTRLTVL.

The rearrangement joins TRBV11-2 to TRBJ2-5, with 8 bases lining up with TRBD1. Unmatched junction bases numbered 8, after V lost 3 bases and J lost 5 bases. CDR3 length: 15 amino acids. CDR1 SGHAT and CDR2 FQNNGV come from the germline V gene. The CDR3 loop is CASSFNQGARETQYF. The CDR3 DNA reads TGTGCCAGCAGCTTCAACCAGGGGGCTAGGGAGACCCAGTACTTC. Variable domain in full (rest from reference TRBV11-2 and TRBJ2-5): EAGVAQSPRYKIIEKRQSVAFWCNPISGHATLYWYQQILGQGPKLLIQFQNNGVVDDSQLPKDRFSAERLKGVDSTLKIQPAKLEDSAVYLCASSFNQGARETQYFGPGTRLLVL.

This chain uses TRBV6-5 with TRBJ2-7, with no clear D. The V gene lost 0 bases and the J gene lost 0 bases, with 9 bases spanning the gap. In germline, CDR1 is MNHEY, CDR2 SVGAGI. This CDR3 is 15 amino acids long. As DNA, the CDR3 is TGTGCCAGCAGTTACTCGACGGCAGGCTCCTACGAGCAGTACTTC. It yields the protein CASSYSTAGSYEQYF.

The rearrangement joins TRBV7-2 to TRBJ2-7, with D possibly TRBD2 on 6 matching bases. Trimming left V 8 bases short and J 0 bases short, with 11 bases between. The CDR3 runs 13 residues. Germline CDR1 reads SGHTA; CDR2 reads FQGNSA. CDR3 DNA sequence: TGTGCCAGCGGGACTTATAGCTCCTACGAGCAGTACTTC. This sequence encodes CASGTYSSYEQYF.

The chain recombines TRBV24-1 with TRBJ2-5, with a tentative D call TRBD2 (5 bases). CDR1 and CDR2 from the germline V gene are KGHDR and SFDVKD. The CDR3 is 16 amino acids. V lost 4 bases, J lost 4 bases, and 18 bases lay in between. CDR3 protein: CATSDPGLGSPETQYF. In DNA, the CDR3 is TGTGCCACCAGTGACCCTGGGCTAGGGAGCCCAGAGACCCAGTACTTC.

The chain is built from TRBV14 and TRBJ2-1, with 9 nucleotides matching TRBD2. The trim removed 6 bases at V and 4 bases at J, leaving 7 bases unmatched. CDR3 size: 15 residues. Looked up from germline, CDR1 is SGHDN and CDR2 is FVKESK. Written as DNA, the CDR3 is TGTGCCAGCAGTCCTAGCGGGGTAGTTTACAATGAGCAGTTCTTC. It codes for CASSPSGVVYNEQFF. The full variable domain, in which reference TRBV14 and TRBJ2-1 provide the parts outside the CDR3, is EAGVTQFPSHSVIEKGQTVTLRCDPISGHDNLYWYRRVMGKEIKFLLHFVKESKQDESGMPNNRFLAERTGGTYSTLKVQPAELEDSGVYFCASSPSGVVYNEQFFGPGTRLTVL.